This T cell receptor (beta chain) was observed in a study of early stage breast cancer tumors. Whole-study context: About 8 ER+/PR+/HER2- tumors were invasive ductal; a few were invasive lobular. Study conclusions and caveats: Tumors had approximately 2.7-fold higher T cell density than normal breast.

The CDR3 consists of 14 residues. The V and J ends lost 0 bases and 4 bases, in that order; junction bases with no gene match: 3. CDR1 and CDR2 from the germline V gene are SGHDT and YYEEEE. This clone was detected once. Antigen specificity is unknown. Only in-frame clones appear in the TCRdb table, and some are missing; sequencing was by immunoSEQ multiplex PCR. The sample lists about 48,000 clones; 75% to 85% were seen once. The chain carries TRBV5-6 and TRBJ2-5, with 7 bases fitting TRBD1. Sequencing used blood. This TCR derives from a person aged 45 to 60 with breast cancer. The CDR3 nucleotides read TGTGCCAGCAGCTTGGCGGGACAGCGAGAGACCCAGTACTTC. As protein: CASSLAGQRETQYF. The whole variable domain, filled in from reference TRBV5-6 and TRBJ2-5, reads DAGVTQSPTHLIKTRGQQVTLRCSPKSGHDTVSWYQQALGQGPQFIFQYYEEEERQRGNFPDRFSGHQFPNYSSELNVNALLLGDSALYLCASSLAGQRETQYFGPGTRLLVL.